Listed below are T cell receptor beta chains from one sample, sequenced in a study of T cell responses to AZD1222 COVID-19 vaccine. Repertoires were generated with immunoSEQ multiplex PCR, while TCRdb's copy carries only in-frame clones and drops some. The table lists 90,000 to 110,000 clones, about 85% of them singletons, with roughly 5.2% in the top ten. Source: peripheral blood, taken on day 0 of AZD1222 vaccination. The source of these receptors is an adult in good health. Each CDR3 is given with its conserved first and last residue. Fields, in order: J gene, D gene, clone size, V gene, CDR3 protein, CDR3 DNA. The D gene is left open where the match is weak. Clone size, where shown, is once, few, many, or a class for clones that have expanded.

>TRBJ2-7|TRBD2|NA|TRBV10-2
CASSESSSGASYEQYF
TGCGCCAGCAGTGAGTCGAGTAGCGGGGCCTCCTACGAGCAGTACTTC
>TRBJ1-2|NA|once|TRBV10-2
CASRDSRTNYGYTF
TGCGCCAGCAGGGACAGCCGGACTAACTATGGCTACACCTTC
>TRBJ1-5|NA|NA|TRBV4-1
CASSLDISNQPQHF
TGCGCCAGCAGCCTAGACATCAGCAATCAGCCCCAGCATTTT
>TRBJ2-1|NA|NA|TRBV28
CASSWDPQTTFYNEQFF
TGTGCCAGCAGTTGGGACCCACAAACCACTTTCTACAATGAGCAGTTCTTC
>TRBJ2-3|NA|once|TRBV18
CASSPRADSTDTQYF
TGTGCCAGCTCACCTAGAGCGGATAGCACAGATACGCAGTATTTT
>TRBJ1-4|TRBD1|NA|TRBV30
CAWSQGGILFF
TGTGCCTGGAGCCAGGGGGGAATACTGTTTTTT
>TRBJ2-5|NA|NA|TRBV21-1
CASSKGGGTETQYF
TGTGCCAGCAGCAAAGGCGGAGGGACAGAGACCCAGTACTTC
>TRBJ1-5|NA|NA|TRBV27
CASSPSPGGAHYSNQPQHF
TGTGCCAGCAGTCCATCCCCTGGTGGGGCACATTATAGCAATCAGCCCCAGCATTTT
>TRBJ1-1|NA|NA|TRBV19
CASSDFVSPWGTEAFF
TGTGCCAGTAGTGACTTCGTCTCTCCCTGGGGCACTGAAGCTTTCTTT
>TRBJ2-1|TRBD1|NA|TRBV6-4
CASSVGTGGHNEQFF
TGTGCCAGCAGTGTAGGGACAGGGGGACACAATGAGCAGTTCTTC
>TRBJ1-2|TRBD1|NA|TRBV28
CATATGVRYGYTF
TGTGCCACCGCGACAGGGGTGAGGTATGGCTACACCTTC
>TRBJ2-3|NA|NA|TRBV10-3
CAITERSSTDTQYF
TGTGCCATCACCGAACGGTCTAGCACAGATACGCAGTATTTT
>TRBJ2-7|NA|NA|TRBV4-2
CASSQGTDYEQYF
TGTGCCAGCAGCCAAGGGACAGACTACGAGCAGTACTTC
>TRBJ1-3|NA|NA|TRBV15
CATSRDRGGLGNTIYF
TGTGCCACCAGCAGAGATAGGGGTGGGCTTGGAAACACCATATATTTT
>TRBJ1-5|NA|NA|TRBV28
CASSLATLGDIWANQPQHF
TGTGCCAGCAGTTTAGCCACCCTTGGGGATATATGGGCTAATCAGCCCCAGCATTTT
>TRBJ1-1|NA|NA|TRBV29-1
CSVISGEATEAFF
TGCAGCGTAATCTCAGGGGAAGCAACTGAAGCTTTCTTT
>TRBJ2-2|TRBD2|once|TRBV6-5
CASTSGGAAPGELFF
TGTGCCAGCACTAGCGGGGGGGCTGCCCCCGGGGAGCTGTTTTTT
>TRBJ2-1|TRBD1|NA|TRBV9
CASSVQGQGFNEQFF
TGTGCCAGCAGCGTACAAGGACAGGGGTTCAATGAGCAGTTCTTC
>TRBJ1-1|NA|NA|TRBV3-1/TRBV3-2
CASSKAKGKKATEAFF
TGTGCCAGCAGCAAGGCAAAGGGAAAGAAGGCCACTGAAGCTTTCTTT
>TRBJ2-2|NA|NA|TRBV6-5
CASRSAGGTGELFF
TGTGCCAGTCGGAGTGCCGGTGGCACCGGGGAGCTGTTTTTT
>TRBJ2-3|NA|NA|TRBV7-2
CASSLVAGAEDTQYF
TGTGCCAGCAGCTTAGTGGCGGGGGCAGAAGATACGCAGTATTTT
>TRBJ2-1|NA|once|TRBV19
CASSIERVGEQFF
TGTGCCAGTAGTATCGAACGGGTGGGTGAGCAGTTCTTC
>TRBJ1-6|TRBD1|NA|TRBV5-1
CASSLPGQGSNSPLHF
TGCGCCAGCAGCTTGCCGGGACAGGGATCCAATTCACCCCTCCACTTT
>TRBJ1-1|NA|NA|TRBV18
CASSPLARNTEAFF
TGTGCCAGCTCACCACTGGCACGGAACACTGAAGCTTTCTTT
>TRBJ1-2|NA|NA|TRBV6-1
CASSEGGFGGYTF
TGTGCCAGCAGTGAAGGGGGATTCGGAGGCTACACCTTC
>TRBJ1-2|TRBD1|NA|TRBV6-2/TRBV6-3
CASSYSGQNYGYTF
TGTGCCAGCAGTTACTCGGGACAGAACTATGGCTACACCTTC
>TRBJ1-1|NA|few|TRBV19
CASTFVGMNTEAFF
TGTGCCAGTACTTTCGTGGGAATGAACACTGAAGCTTTCTTT
>TRBJ1-4|NA|NA|TRBV7-6
CASSLRGTRNEKLFF
TGTGCCAGCAGCTTACGCGGGACACGCAATGAAAAACTGTTTTTT
>TRBJ1-2|NA|NA|TRBV29-1
CSVATGNGYTF
TGCAGCGTTGCCACAGGGAACGGCTACACCTTC
>TRBJ2-6|TRBD2|NA|TRBV28
CASSYPLAGGRSGANVLTF
TGTGCCAGCAGTTACCCTTTAGCGGGGGGCCGCTCTGGGGCCAACGTCCTGACTTTC
>TRBJ2-3|NA|NA|TRBV7-9
CASSLKTGTQYF
TGTGCCAGCAGCTTAAAAACCGGTACGCAGTATTTT
>TRBJ2-2|NA|NA|TRBV18
CASSPQRAGELFF
TGTGCCAGCTCACCACAGAGGGCCGGGGAGCTGTTTTTT
>TRBJ2-2|NA|NA|TRBV7-8
CASSRTEYGELFF
TGTGCCAGCAGCAGAACAGAATACGGGGAGCTGTTTTTT
>TRBJ2-4|TRBD2|NA|TRBV6-6
CASSLAGVRGTAKNIQYF
TGTGCCAGCAGTCTAGCGGGCGTACGGGGCACCGCCAAAAACATTCAGTACTTC
>TRBJ2-7|NA|few|TRBV6-2/TRBV6-3
CASSSRAPYEQYF
TGTGCCAGCAGTTCGCGGGCCCCATACGAGCAGTACTTC
>TRBJ2-7|TRBD1|NA|TRBV7-9
CASSLDGRGLYEQYF
TGTGCCAGCAGCTTAGATGGCAGGGGGCTCTACGAGCAGTACTTC
>TRBJ1-6|NA|NA|TRBV4-1
CASSQDQVTGRYNSPLHF
TGCGCCAGCAGCCAAGACCAGGTGACGGGAAGGTATAATTCACCCCTCCACTTT
>TRBJ2-2|NA|NA|TRBV2
CASSAAQNTGELFF
TGTGCCAGCAGTGCAGCCCAGAACACCGGGGAGCTGTTTTTT
>TRBJ2-7|NA|NA|TRBV10-3
CAISAPGRGSYEQYF
TGTGCCATCAGTGCCCCGGGGAGAGGCTCCTACGAGCAGTACTTC
>TRBJ2-1|NA|once|TRBV5-6
CASSLARGEQFF
TGTGCCAGCAGCCTGGCACGTGGTGAGCAGTTCTTC
>TRBJ2-7|TRBD2|NA|TRBV19
CASSIVGLAVGTEEQYF
TGTGCCAGTAGTATAGTCGGACTAGCGGTTGGGACGGAGGAGCAGTACTTC
>TRBJ2-3|TRBD2|NA|TRBV25-1
CASSVASGRAADTQYF
TGTGCCAGCAGTGTAGCTAGCGGGAGGGCCGCAGATACGCAGTATTTT
>TRBJ1-2|TRBD1|NA|TRBV4-1
CASSLLPTAGTGWPYTF
TGCGCCAGCAGCCTCCTCCCCACTGCCGGGACAGGGTGGCCCTACACCTTC
>TRBJ2-1|NA|NA|TRBV11-2
CASSLVRGTYNEQFF
TGTGCCAGCAGCTTAGTCAGGGGAACCTACAATGAGCAGTTCTTC
>TRBJ2-5|NA|NA|TRBV9
CASSVGFSQETQYF
TGTGCCAGCAGCGTAGGTTTTTCCCAAGAGACCCAGTACTTC
>TRBJ1-3|NA|NA|TRBV5-1
CASSLSSGNTIYF
TGCGCCAGCAGCCTGAGCTCTGGAAACACCATATATTTT
>TRBJ1-2|NA|NA|TRBV5-6
CASRSTGGGYGYTF
TGTGCCAGCCGCTCAACCGGGGGGGGCTATGGCTACACCTTC
>TRBJ2-3|NA|NA|TRBV4-1
CASSQVQGGASTDTQYF
TGCGCCAGCAGCCAAGTACAGGGGGGGGCTAGCACAGATACGCAGTATTTT